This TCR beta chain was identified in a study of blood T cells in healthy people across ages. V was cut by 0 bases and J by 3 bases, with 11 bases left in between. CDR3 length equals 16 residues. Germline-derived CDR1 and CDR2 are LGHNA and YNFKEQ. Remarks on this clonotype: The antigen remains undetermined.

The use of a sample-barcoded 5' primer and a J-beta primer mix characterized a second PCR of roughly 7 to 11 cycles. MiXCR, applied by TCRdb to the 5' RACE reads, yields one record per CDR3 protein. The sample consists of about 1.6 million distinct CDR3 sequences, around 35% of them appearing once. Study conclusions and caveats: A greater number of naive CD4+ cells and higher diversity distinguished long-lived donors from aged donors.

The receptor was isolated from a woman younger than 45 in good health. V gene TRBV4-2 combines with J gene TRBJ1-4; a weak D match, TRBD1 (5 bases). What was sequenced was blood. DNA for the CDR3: TGTGCCAGCAGCCAAGATAGGAGGGGTGCTAATGAAAAACTGTTTTTT. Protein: CASSQDRRGANEKLFF.